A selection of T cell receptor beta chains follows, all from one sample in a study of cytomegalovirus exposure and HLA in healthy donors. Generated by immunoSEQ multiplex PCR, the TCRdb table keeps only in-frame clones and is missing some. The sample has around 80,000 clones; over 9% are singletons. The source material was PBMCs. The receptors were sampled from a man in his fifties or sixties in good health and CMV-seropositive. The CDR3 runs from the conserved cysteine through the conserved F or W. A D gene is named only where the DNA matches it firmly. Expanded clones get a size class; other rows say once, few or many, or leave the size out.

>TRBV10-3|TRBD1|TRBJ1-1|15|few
CAISESGQGDTEAFF
TGTGCCATCAGTGAGTCGGGTCAGGGGGACACTGAAGCTTTCTTT
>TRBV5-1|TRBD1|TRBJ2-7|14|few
CASSFGQGFGEQYF
TGCGCCAGCAGCTTCGGACAGGGTTTCGGCGAGCAGTACTTC
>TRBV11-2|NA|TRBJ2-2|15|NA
CASSFEAGRTGELFF
TGTGCCAGCAGCTTCGAGGCAGGGCGCACCGGGGAGCTGTTTTTT
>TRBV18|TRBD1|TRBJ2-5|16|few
CASSPPRGLVQETQYF
TGTGCCAGCTCACCACCCAGGGGGTTGGTTCAAGAGACCCAGTACTTC
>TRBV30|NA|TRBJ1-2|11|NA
CAWSTVGGYTF
TGTGCCTGGAGTACTGTTGGTGGCTACACCTTC
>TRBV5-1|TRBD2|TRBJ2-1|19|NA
CASSLAGLAGVGGYNEQFF
TGCGCCAGCAGCCTGGCGGGACTAGCGGGAGTCGGTGGGTACAATGAGCAGTTCTTC
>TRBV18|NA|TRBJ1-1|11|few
CASSAAGDAFF
TGTGCCAGCTCAGCGGCCGGGGATGCTTTCTTT
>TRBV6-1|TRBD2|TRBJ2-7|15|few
CASSEALAGRNEQYF
TGTGCCAGCAGTGAAGCGCTAGCGGGAAGAAACGAGCAGTACTTC
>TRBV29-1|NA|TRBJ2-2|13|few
CSVGTANTGELFF
TGCAGCGTGGGGACTGCGAACACCGGGGAGCTGTTTTTT
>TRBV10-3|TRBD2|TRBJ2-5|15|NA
CAITEGRGYQETQYF
TGTGCCATCACCGAGGGGCGGGGGTACCAAGAGACCCAGTACTTC
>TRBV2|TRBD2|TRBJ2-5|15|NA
CASSGITGGGETQYF
TGTGCCAGCAGTGGCATAACGGGAGGTGGAGAGACCCAGTACTTC
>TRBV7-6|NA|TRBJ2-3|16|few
CASSLEGGLNTDTQYF
TGTGCCAGCAGCTTAGAGGGGGGGCTGAACACAGATACGCAGTATTTT
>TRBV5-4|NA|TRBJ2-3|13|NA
CASSRTGGDTQYF
TGTGCCAGCAGCAGGACTGGGGGGGATACGCAGTATTTT
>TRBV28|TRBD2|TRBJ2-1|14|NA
CASSWNSGYNEQFF
TGTGCCAGCAGTTGGAATAGCGGGTATAATGAGCAGTTCTTC
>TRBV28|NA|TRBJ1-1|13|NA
CASTRWGVTEAFF
TGTGCCAGCACCAGGTGGGGCGTTACTGAAGCTTTCTTT
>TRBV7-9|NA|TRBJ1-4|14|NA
CASSLAQVNEKLFF
TGTGCCAGCAGCTTAGCACAGGTTAATGAAAAACTGTTTTTT